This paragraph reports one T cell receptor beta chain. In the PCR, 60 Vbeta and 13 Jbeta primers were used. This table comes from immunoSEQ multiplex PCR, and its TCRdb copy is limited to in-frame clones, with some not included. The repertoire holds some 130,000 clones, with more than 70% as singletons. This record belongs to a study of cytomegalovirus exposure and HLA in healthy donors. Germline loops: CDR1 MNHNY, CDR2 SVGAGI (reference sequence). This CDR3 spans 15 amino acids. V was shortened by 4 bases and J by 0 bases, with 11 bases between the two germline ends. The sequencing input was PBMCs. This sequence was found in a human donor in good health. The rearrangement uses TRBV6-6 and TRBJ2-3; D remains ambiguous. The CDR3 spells CASSSVAVSTDTQYF. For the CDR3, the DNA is TGTGCCAGCAGTTCCGTGGCGGTTAGCACAGATACGCAGTATTTT.